A selection of T cell receptor beta chains follows, all from one sample in a study of T-cell memory formation after mild COVID-19. TCRdb passed the 5' RACE reads through MiXCR, listing each CDR3 protein once. The sample gives about 250,000 distinct CDR3 sequences, 15% of which show up once; under 2.5% is in the top ten. Specimen: PBMCs or a T cell subset sorted from them (not recorded which). These receptor sequences come from an adult woman who had mild COVID-19 (a few samples of this study predate the infection). Cell type and time point are not known. CDR3s include the opening cysteine and the closing phenylalanine or tryptophan. D genes are given only for firm matches. Clone size is given for some rows only: seen once, a few or many times, or a class if the clone is expanded.

v_gene	len	abundance	d_gene	j_gene	CDR3nt	CDR3aa
TRBV6-5	15	-	TRBD1	TRBJ2-1	TGTGCCAGCACCGACCGGAGACAGGGGGGTAATGAGCAGTTCTTC	CASTDRRQGGNEQFF
TRBV24-1	16	-	TRBD1	TRBJ1-2	TGTGCCACCAGTGATTCCAGGACAGGCGTGAACTATGGCTACACCTTC	CATSDSRTGVNYGYTF
TRBV12-3/TRBV12-4	16	many	TRBD1	TRBJ1-5	TGTGCCAGCAGTTTGGAGGGACAGAGGGCCAATCAGCCCCAGCATTTT	CASSLEGQRANQPQHF
TRBV9	17	few	TRBD2	TRBJ2-1	TGTGCCAGCAGCGGAAGACTAGCGGGTGCCTCCTACAATGAGCAGTTCTTC	CASSGRLAGASYNEQFF
TRBV9	16	-	-	TRBJ2-1	TGTGCCAGCGGACCTACTAGCCGGAGCTCCTACAATGAGCAGTTCTTC	CASGPTSRSSYNEQFF
TRBV9	15	few	-	TRBJ2-2	TGTGCCAGCAGCGTAGTCGGGGGAGCGGGCGGGGAGCTGTTTTTT	CASSVVGGAGGELFF
TRBV5-1	16	-	-	TRBJ2-1	TGCGCCAGCCGCCTTTTGTCCGACTGGGATTACAATGAGCAGTTCTTC	CASRLLSDWDYNEQFF
TRBV4-3	16	few	TRBD1	TRBJ2-7	TGCGCCAGCAGCCAAGTAGTACAGGGGCCCTCCTACGAGCAGTACTTC	CASSQVVQGPSYEQYF
TRBV2	12	few	-	TRBJ1-1	TGTGCCAGCAGAAGTGGGGCTACTGAAGCTTTCTTT	CASRSGATEAFF
TRBV5-1	13	-	-	TRBJ1-2	TGCGCCAGCAGCTTGGACACATATGGTGGCTACACCTTC	CASSLDTYGGYTF
TRBV7-2	13	-	-	TRBJ2-7	TGTGCCAGCAGCCCGGGGCCCACCTACGAGCAGTACTTC	CASSPGPTYEQYF
TRBV5-5	13	-	-	TRBJ1-2	TGTGCCAGCAGCAACGGGCCGGGCAGAGAGGACACCTTC	CASSNGPGREDTF
TRBV20-1	14	few	-	TRBJ2-1	TGCAGTTCCCGGGCCCGTTACTCCTACAATGAGCAGTTCTTC	CSSRARYSYNEQFF
TRBV7-6	15	-	-	TRBJ1-2	TGTGCCAGCAGCTTAGGTAGCGGAGCTAACTATGGCTACACCTTC	CASSLGSGANYGYTF
TRBV7-3	15	-	-	TRBJ2-3	TGTGCCAGCAGCTTAACCGACGGGGGGCGAGATACGCAGTATTTT	CASSLTDGGRDTQYF
TRBV12-3/TRBV12-4	13	few	-	TRBJ1-2	TGTGCCAGCAGCCGGACAGACCACTATGGCTACACCTTC	CASSRTDHYGYTF
TRBV5-1	15	few	TRBD2	TRBJ2-3	TGCGCCAGCAGCTTGTCCGGGAGCGGGAAAGATACGCAGTATTTT	CASSLSGSGKDTQYF
TRBV7-9	16	-	-	TRBJ1-1	TGTGCCAGCAGCCAGGGAGCCAGGGAAAAGAACACTGAAGCTTTCTTT	CASSQGAREKNTEAFF
TRBV20-1	15	few	TRBD2	TRBJ2-5	TGCAGTGCTAGCTCCAGCGGGGGGCCTCAAGACCCCCAGTACTTC	CSASSSGGPQDPQYF
TRBV5-1	15	-	-	TRBJ2-5	TGCGCCAGCAGCTTGTCTGAAGGGGTGAGAGAGACCCAGTACTTC	CASSLSEGVRETQYF
TRBV19	15	-	TRBD1	TRBJ2-7	TGTGCCAGTAGTATAGGACGGGACAGAAGATACGAGCAGTACTTC	CASSIGRDRRYEQYF
TRBV6-5	13	-	TRBD1	TRBJ1-2	TGTGCCAGCAGGCAACGACAGGGTGGTGGCTACACCTTC	CASRQRQGGGYTF
TRBV20-1	15	few	-	TRBJ1-4	TGCAGTGCTAGTAGCGAAGGGGGAATGAATGAAAAACTGTTTTTT	CSASSEGGMNEKLFF